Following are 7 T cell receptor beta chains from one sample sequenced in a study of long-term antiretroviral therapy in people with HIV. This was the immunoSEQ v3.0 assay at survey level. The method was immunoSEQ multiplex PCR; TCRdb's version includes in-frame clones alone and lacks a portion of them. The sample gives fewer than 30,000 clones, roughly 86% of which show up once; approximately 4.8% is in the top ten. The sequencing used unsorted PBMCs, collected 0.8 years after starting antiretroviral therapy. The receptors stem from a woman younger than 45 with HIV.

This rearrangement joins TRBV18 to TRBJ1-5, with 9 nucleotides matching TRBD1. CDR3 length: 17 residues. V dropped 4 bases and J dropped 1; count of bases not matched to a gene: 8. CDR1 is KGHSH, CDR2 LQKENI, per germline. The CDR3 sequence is CASSLTTGGGSNQPQHF. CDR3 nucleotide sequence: TGTGCCAGCTCACTTACCACAGGGGGCGGGAGCAATCAGCCCCAGCATTTT.

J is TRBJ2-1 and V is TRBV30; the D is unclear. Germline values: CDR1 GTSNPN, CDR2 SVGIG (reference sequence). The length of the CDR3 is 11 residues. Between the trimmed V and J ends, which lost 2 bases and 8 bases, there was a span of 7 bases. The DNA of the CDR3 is TGTGCCTGGAGTCCACGGGATGAGCAGTTCTTC. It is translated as CAWSPRDEQFF.

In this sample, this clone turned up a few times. As DNA, the CDR3 is TGTGCCAGCAGCTTCTCGACAGGGGGAGACACTGAAGCTTTCTTT. Its translation: CASSFSTGGDTEAFF. J is TRBJ1-1 and V is TRBV7-6; 9 bases are a match to TRBD1. The CDR3 runs to 15 residues. V shed 3 bases, J shed 3 bases, and the junction held 5 bases outside the gene matches. The germline V gene has CDR1 SGHVS and CDR2 FNYEAQ.

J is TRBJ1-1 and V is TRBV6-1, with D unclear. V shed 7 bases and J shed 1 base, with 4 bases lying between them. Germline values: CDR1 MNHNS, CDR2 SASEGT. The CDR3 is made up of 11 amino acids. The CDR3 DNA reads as TGTGCCAGCATGGAGAACACTGAAGCTTTCTTT. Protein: CASMENTEAFF.

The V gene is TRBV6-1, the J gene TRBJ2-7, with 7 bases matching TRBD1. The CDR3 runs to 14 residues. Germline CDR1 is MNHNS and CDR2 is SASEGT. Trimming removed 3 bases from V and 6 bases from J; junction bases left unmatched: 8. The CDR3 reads CASSDVWAGGEQYV. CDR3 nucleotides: TGTGCCAGCAGTGATGTCTGGGCAGGGGGCGAGCAGTACGTC.

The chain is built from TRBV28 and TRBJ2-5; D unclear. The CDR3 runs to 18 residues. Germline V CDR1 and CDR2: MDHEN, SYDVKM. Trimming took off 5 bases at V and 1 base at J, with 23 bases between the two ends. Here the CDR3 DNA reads TGTGCCAGCAGTCCCGACTCTTATATCGGACGGTTCCAAGAGACCCAGTACTTC. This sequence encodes CASSPDSYIGRFQETQYF.

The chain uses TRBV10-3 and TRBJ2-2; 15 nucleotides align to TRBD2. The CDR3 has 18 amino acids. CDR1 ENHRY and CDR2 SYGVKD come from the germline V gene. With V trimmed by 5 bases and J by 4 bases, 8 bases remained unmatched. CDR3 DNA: TGTGCCATCAGTCGGACTAGCGGGGGGGTGAGGCTCACCGGGGAGCTGTTTTTT. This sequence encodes CAISRTSGGVRLTGELFF.